This entry concerns a single T cell receptor beta chain. Trimming shortened V by 4 bases and J by 1 base, and 20 bases separated the two germline ends. Germline V gene lookup returns CDR1 ENHRY and CDR2 SYGVKD. CDR3 length: 17 amino acids. The data belong to a study of blood T cell repertoires in COVID-19. At the level of the study: Collection of acute and convalescent COVID-19 samples took place in the United States, Italy and Spain. T cells, B-cell-depleted T cells, or PBMCs provided the cDNA or gDNA that served as material.

In the original analysis: Quantification of nucleated cells was approximated via reference gene primer amplification. Data came from immunoSEQ multiplex PCR; TCRdb stores just in-frame clones and leaves some out. V, J and clone size derive from that table, while D and trimming were established from the DNA sequence. The data hold around 94,000 clones, with about 82% observed a single time. The receptor was derived from a man in his fifties with acute or convalescent COVID-19. The chain is built from TRBV10-3 and TRBJ2-7; maybe TRBD1 (5 bases). The specimen sequenced was peripheral blood. CDR3 residues: CAISGGGRNERSYEQYF. CDR3 in DNA: TGTGCCATCAGTGGGGGCGGCAGAAACGAACGATCCTACGAGCAGTACTTC.